Below are 21 T cell receptor beta chains sequenced from a single sample in a study of blood T cell repertoires in COVID-19. The data were produced by immunoSEQ multiplex PCR, yet TCRdb's version contains in-frame clones alone and is incomplete. The sample contains more than 250,000 clones, approximately 90% of which appear only once. The sequenced material came from PBMCs or T cells enriched from blood (not recorded which). Receptors were obtained from a woman younger than 45 who had recovered from COVID-19.

The V gene is TRBV7-8, the J gene TRBJ2-7, with 8 positions matching TRBD2. This CDR3 is built from 15 residues. The ends lost 6 bases at V and 0 bases at J; junction bases unmatched: 7. Germline-derived CDR1 and CDR2 are SGHVS and FQNEAQ. The CDR3 DNA reads TGTGCCAGCAGATCATACGGGACTAGCTCCTACGAGCAGTACTTC. Encoded protein: CASRSYGTSSYEQYF.

In its sample, this clone was seen once. This chain joins TRBV7-3 and TRBJ1-1; D might be TRBD1 (5 bases). The CDR3 consists of 16 residues. V lost 4 bases, J lost 8 bases, and 23 bases lay in between. Germline CDR1 reads SGHTA; CDR2 reads FQGTGA. CDR3 sequence (DNA): TGTGCCAGCAGCTCTGCGGGGACGACTTTTCCGGCCGAAGCTTTCTTT. Translated: CASSSAGTTFPAEAFF. The complete variable domain, with remaining parts taken from reference TRBV7-3 and TRBJ1-1, reads GAGVSQTPSNKVTEKGKYVELRCDPISGHTALYWYRQSLGQGPEFLIYFQGTGAADDSGLPNDRFFAVRPEGSVSTLKIQRTERGDSAVYLCASSSAGTTFPAEAFFGQGTRLTVV.

This chain connects TRBV2 to TRBJ2-2; a possible D gene is TRBD1 (6 bases). CDR3 length equals 16 residues. The V and J ends lost 5 bases and 4 bases respectively, with 17 bases between them. Germline values: CDR1 SNHLY, CDR2 FYNNEI. CDR3 in amino acids: CASSNPTGTGTGELFF. The CDR3 bases are TGTGCCAGCAGTAACCCCACAGGGACGGGCACCGGGGAGCTGTTTTTT.

In this sample, this clone turned up once. The chain links TRBV2 to TRBJ2-7, with D possibly matching TRBD1 (6 bases). CDR1 and CDR2 (germline): SNHLY, FYNNEI. This CDR3 comprises 15 residues. V lost 0 bases to trimming and J lost 3 bases, with 12 bases between them. The CDR3 is CASSEAWGQNYEQYF. The DNA for the CDR3 is TGTGCCAGCAGTGAAGCGTGGGGACAAAACTACGAGCAGTACTTC.

This clone was seen a few times. The chain is built from TRBV25-1 and TRBJ1-1; no clear D gene. Germline CDR1 and CDR2: MGHDK and SYGVNS. This CDR3 contains 14 residues. The germline V and J ends were trimmed by 6 bases and 4 bases, with 15 bases remaining between them. The CDR3 nucleotides read TGTGCCAGCAGATTAGATGGGGAGGTCACTGAAGCTTTCTTT. Translation gives CASRLDGEVTEAFF.

This clone was seen once. The genes are TRBV3-1 (or the pseudogene TRBV3-2) and TRBJ1-3; 7 bases are shared with TRBD1. The CDR3 sequence is 16 residues long. Trimming removed 3 bases from V and 4 bases from J; junction bases left unmatched: 9. Germline V gene data show CDR1 as LGHDT and CDR2 as YNNKEL (reference sequence). The CDR3 coding sequence is TGTGCCAGCAGCCATGTACAGGGGTTTAAAGGAAACACCATATATTTT. Residues: CASSHVQGFKGNTIYF.

The J gene is TRBJ1-2, the V gene TRBV7-2; TRBD1 is a possible D gene (6 bases). CDR3 length: 15 residues. CDR1 and CDR2 (germline): SGHTA, FQGNSA. V dropped 4 bases and J dropped 4 bases, with 16 bases sitting between them. CDR3: CASSSQGTIVYGYTF. CDR3 in DNA: TGTGCCAGCAGCTCCCAGGGGACGATCGTCTATGGCTACACCTTC.

V gene TRBV5-1 combines with J gene TRBJ2-1; 7 bases fit TRBD2. Germline trimming cut 2 bases from V and 3 bases from J; bases unmatched to any gene: 5. Germline loops: CDR1 SGHRS, CDR2 YFSETQ. The CDR3 contains 15 residues. The DNA for the CDR3 is TGCGCCAGCAGCTTCCTTGGGGGGGACTACAATGAGCAGTTCTTC. It yields the protein CASSFLGGDYNEQFF.

This sequence joins TRBV24-1 and TRBJ1-1, with TRBD1 identical over 8 bases. Germline assignment: CDR1 KGHDR and CDR2 SFDVKD. V was clipped by 2 bases and J by 1 base; unmatched bases: 11. This CDR3 is 18 amino acids long. This chain's CDR3 is CATSDSLSRGRRNTEAFF. DNA for the CDR3: TGTGCCACCAGTGATTCTCTCAGCAGGGGGCGGAGGAACACTGAAGCTTTCTTT.

This chain connects TRBV12-3 or TRBV12-4 to TRBJ1-5; D is undetermined. Trimming took off 3 bases at V and 7 bases at J, with 10 bases between the two ends. The CDR3 contains 13 residues. DNA for the CDR3: TGTGCCAGCAGTTTCGGGGTTTTCCAGCCCCAGCATTTT. Translated: CASSFGVFQPQHF.

V usage is TRBV5-1 and J usage is TRBJ2-1; 8 bases fit TRBD2. The CDR3 spans 15 residues. CDR1 SGHRS and CDR2 YFSETQ come from the germline V gene. After removal of 0 bases from V and 4 bases from J, the junction contained 3 bases not matched to a gene. CDR3 protein: CASSLGSGVYNEQFF. The CDR3 bases are TGCGCCAGCAGCTTGGGTAGCGGGGTGTACAATGAGCAGTTCTTC.

The chain combines TRBV5-5 with TRBJ2-6; 7 positions agree with TRBD1. This CDR3 comprises 17 residues. The junction had 5 bases not matched to a gene; V was cut back by 2 bases and J by 0 bases. Germline V gene lookup returns CDR1 SGHKS and CDR2 YYEKEE (reference sequence). The CDR3, as DNA: TGTGCCAGCAGCTTTAGGACAGGCCTCTCTGGGGCCAACGTCCTGACTTTC. Translation: CASSFRTGLSGANVLTF.

The chain is built from TRBV30 and TRBJ1-1; maybe TRBD1 (6 bases). CDR1 and CDR2 from the germline V gene are GTSNPN and SVGIG (reference sequence). The length of the CDR3 is 12 residues. Trimming pared 5 bases from V and 4 bases from J, leaving 11 bases between. CDR3 loop: CAWVDRFTEAFF. Written as DNA, the CDR3 is TGTGCCTGGGTTGACAGGTTCACTGAAGCTTTCTTT.

The chain is built from TRBV10-3 and TRBJ2-7; tentative D call: TRBD1 (6 bases). This CDR3 contains 14 residues. Germline V gene sequence: CDR1 ENHRY, CDR2 SYGVKD. V was cut by 1 base and J by 3 bases, with 10 bases left in between. Written as DNA, the CDR3 is TGTGCCATCAGTGAGTTAGGACAGAACTACGAGCAGTACTTC. Protein: CAISELGQNYEQYF.

The chain couples TRBV5-4 to TRBJ1-4, with D maybe TRBD1 (5 bases). V was clipped by 3 bases and J by 7 bases, with 16 bases between them. The CDR3 totals 15 residues. Germline V gene data show CDR1 as SGHNT and CDR2 as YYREEE (reference sequence). The CDR3 is CASSSRQGEGEKLFF. The CDR3 DNA is TGTGCCAGCAGCTCGAGGCAGGGTGAAGGTGAAAAACTGTTTTTT.

CDR3 sequence: CASSLGGQGGYRLFF. In DNA form, the CDR3 reads TGTGCCAGCAGCTTAGGGGGACAGGGAGGGTATAGGCTGTTTTTT. The chain employs TRBV7-2 and TRBJ1-4; TRBD1 matches 9 bases. Germline V gives CDR1 SGHTA, CDR2 FQGNSA. This CDR3 contains 15 residues. Losses at the gene ends were 1 base for V and 14 bases for J; bases not matched to a gene: 11.

The CDR3, as DNA: TGTGCCAGCAGCCCCGGCGGCGTCTTGATAAACTATGGCTACACCTTC. Protein product: CASSPGGVLINYGYTF. The V and J genes are TRBV7-9 and TRBJ1-2; unclear D gene. The length of the CDR3 is 16 residues. CDR1 is SEHNR, CDR2 FQNEAQ, per germline (reference sequence). V dropped 5 bases and J dropped 2 bases, with 18 bases sitting between them.

In its sample, this clone was seen once. This sequence joins TRBV6-5 and TRBJ2-2; 10 nucleotides align to TRBD1. Germline lookup yields CDR1 MNHEY and CDR2 SVGAGI. V lost 2 bases and J lost 5; bases outside the gene matches: 5. The length of the CDR3 is 16 residues. CDR3 sequence: CASSYAGQGRTGELFF. The CDR3 region has the DNA TGTGCCAGCAGTTACGCGGGACAGGGGAGGACCGGGGAGCTGTTTTTT.

This clone is a singleton in its sample. The sample carries other DNA sequences with the same CDR3. The rearrangement uses TRBV7-2 and TRBJ1-5, with a tentative D call TRBD1 (5 bases). From germline, CDR1 is SGHTA and CDR2 FQGNSA. This CDR3 contains 13 residues. The V gene lost 3 bases and the J gene lost 3 bases, with 6 bases spanning the gap. CDR3 coding DNA: TGTGCCAGCAGCTTGGGACTCAATCAGCCCCAGCATTTT. The encoded protein is CASSLGLNQPQHF.

The chain uses TRBV4-1 and TRBJ2-5, with TRBD1 matching over 10 bases. Unmatched junction bases numbered 1, after V lost 0 bases and J lost 3 bases. Germline lookup yields CDR1 MGHRA and CDR2 YSYEKL. The length of the CDR3 is 15 residues. DNA of the CDR3: TGCGCCAGCAGCCAAGACGGGACAGGGGAAGAGACCCAGTACTTC. Translation gives CASSQDGTGEETQYF.

This clone is a singleton in its sample. The CDR3 is CASSVVGGSLDTQYF. CDR3 in DNA: TGTGCCAGCAGCGTAGTGGGGGGGAGTTTGGATACGCAGTATTTT. The rearrangement uses TRBV9 and TRBJ2-3; 7 bases match TRBD2. V gave up 0 bases and J gave up 6 bases; unmatched junction bases: 7. Germline-derived CDR1 and CDR2 are SGDLS and YYNGEE. This CDR3 contains 15 residues.